This TCR beta chain appears in the sequencing data of a study of control samples from healthy donors and cancer patients. The sample holds one count of this clone. The method was immunoSEQ multiplex PCR; TCRdb's version includes in-frame clones alone and lacks a portion of them. The sample includes roughly 150,000 clones, over 90% of them seen just once. The clonotype was recovered from a man between 50 and 59 years old in good health. Sequences were obtained from blood.

CDR3 DNA sequence: TGTGCCAGCAGCGAGGACAGGAACACTGAAGCTTTCTTT. Translating it yields CASSEDRNTEAFF. The chain carries TRBV6-4 and TRBJ1-1; D is possibly TRBD1 (6 bases). Germline assignment: CDR1 MRHNA and CDR2 SNTAGT. Trimming shortened V by 6 bases and J by 1 base, and 9 bases separated the two germline ends. The CDR3 has 13 amino acids.